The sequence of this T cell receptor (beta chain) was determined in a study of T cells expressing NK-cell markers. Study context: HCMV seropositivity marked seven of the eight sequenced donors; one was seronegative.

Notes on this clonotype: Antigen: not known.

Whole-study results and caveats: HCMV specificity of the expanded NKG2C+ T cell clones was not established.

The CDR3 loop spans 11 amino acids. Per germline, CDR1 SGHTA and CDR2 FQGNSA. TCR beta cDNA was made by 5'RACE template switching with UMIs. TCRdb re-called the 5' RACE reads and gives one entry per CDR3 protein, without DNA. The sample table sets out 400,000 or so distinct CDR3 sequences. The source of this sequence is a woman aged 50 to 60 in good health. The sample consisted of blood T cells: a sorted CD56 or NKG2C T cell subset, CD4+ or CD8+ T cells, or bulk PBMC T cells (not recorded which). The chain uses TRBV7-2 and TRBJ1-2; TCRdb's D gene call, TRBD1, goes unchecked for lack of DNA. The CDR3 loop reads CASNRDYGYTF.